This is a list of T cell receptor beta chains from one sample in a study of T-cell reconstitution after alpha-beta-depleted transplantation in children. TCRdb processed the PCR reads anew with MiXCR; each CDR3 protein has one entry. The repertoire holds approximately 630,000 distinct CDR3 sequences, with 13% as singletons. This specimen consisted of PBMCs, obtained before TCRalphabeta/CD19-depleted stem cell transplant. These receptor sequences come from a girl aged 2-9 years with congenital amegakaryocytic thrombocytopenia, due to receive a stem cell transplant. The CDR3 runs from the conserved cysteine through the conserved F or W. A D gene is named only where the DNA matches it firmly. Rows may omit the clone size; those that give it use once, few, many or a size class.

length	V	J	size	D	CDR3	DNA
12	TRBV20-1	TRBJ2-7	many	-	CSARTDHYEQYF	TGCAGTGCTAGGACCGACCACTACGAGCAGTACTTC
19	TRBV5-1	TRBJ1-1	many	-	CASSLAQSPGPRGDTEAFF	TGCGCCAGCAGCTTGGCTCAATCTCCGGGGCCAAGGGGAGACACTGAAGCTTTCTTT
12	TRBV11-2	TRBJ2-7	-	-	CASSPFLNEQYF	TGTGCCAGCAGCCCGTTCCTTAACGAGCAGTACTTC
12	TRBV6-5	TRBJ2-5	many	-	CASSSLEETQYF	TGTGCCAGCAGTTCGCTGGAAGAGACCCAGTACTTC
11	TRBV20-1	TRBJ2-1	few	-	CSAQQTAEQFF	TGCAGTGCCCAACAGACGGCTGAGCAGTTCTTC
17	TRBV5-1	TRBJ2-3	many	TRBD2	CASSLGVLAGSTDTQYF	TGCGCCAGCAGCTTGGGGGTACTAGCGGGGAGCACAGATACGCAGTATTTT
15	TRBV28	TRBJ1-5	many	-	CASNPRGPINQPQHF	TGTGCCAGCAACCCCAGGGGTCCCATTAATCAGCCCCAGCATTTT
12	TRBV10-2	TRBJ1-6	-	-	CASSVRDSPLHF	TGCGCCAGCAGTGTTAGAGATTCACCCCTCCACTTT
16	TRBV7-8	TRBJ1-5	few	-	CASSYRRDPGNQPQHF	TGTGCCAGCAGCTACCGCAGGGATCCAGGGAATCAGCCCCAGCATTTT
15	TRBV7-6	TRBJ1-1	few	TRBD1	CASSLNRQGTTEAFF	TGTGCCAGCAGCTTAAATAGACAGGGAACCACTGAAGCTTTCTTT
20	TRBV5-1	TRBJ2-5	few	-	CASSLALPRGTRGGKETQYF	TGCGCCAGCAGCTTGGCCCTCCCCAGGGGCACCAGGGGTGGAAAAGAGACCCAGTACTTC
14	TRBV6-5	TRBJ2-7	many	-	CASRYWGPEDEQYF	TGTGCCAGCAGGTACTGGGGCCCCGAGGACGAGCAGTACTTC
14	TRBV12-3/TRBV12-4	TRBJ2-2	many	-	CASSWGVDTGELFF	TGTGCCAGCAGCTGGGGTGTGGACACCGGGGAGCTGTTTTTT
14	TRBV10-3	TRBJ2-3	-	-	CAISVTRVEDTQYF	TGTGCCATCAGTGTTACCAGGGTGGAAGATACGCAGTATTTT
13	TRBV7-7	TRBJ2-3	-	-	CASSQGRDYTQYF	TGTGCCAGCTCTCAAGGGCGGGATTATACGCAGTATTTT
15	TRBV27	TRBJ2-7	many	-	CASSSSREAFGEQYF	TGTGCCAGCAGTTCCTCGAGGGAAGCATTTGGGGAGCAGTACTTC
15	TRBV20-1	TRBJ2-7	many	-	CSARDTVLRTYEQYF	TGCAGTGCTAGAGATACTGTTCTCCGTACCTACGAGCAGTACTTC
15	TRBV4-1	TRBJ2-1	many	TRBD1	CASSQGTGLFNEQFF	TGCGCCAGCAGCCAAGGGACAGGACTCTTCAATGAGCAGTTCTTC
14	TRBV27	TRBJ2-5	many	TRBD2	CASSSAGGEETQYF	TGTGCCAGCAGTTCAGCGGGAGGGGAAGAGACCCAGTACTTC
16	TRBV20-1	TRBJ1-2	many	-	CSASRKVRGLNYGYTF	TGCAGTGCTAGTCGTAAAGTCCGGGGGTTAAACTATGGCTACACCTTC
14	TRBV6-2/TRBV6-3	TRBJ1-2	-	-	CASSYFYFYYGYTF	TGTGCCAGCAGTTACTTCTATTTTTACTATGGCTACACCTTC
12	TRBV6-1	TRBJ2-1	few	TRBD2	CASRGAGGEQFF	TGTGCCAGCAGGGGAGCGGGAGGTGAGCAGTTCTTC
13	TRBV7-8	TRBJ2-7	-	-	CASRTRGTVEQYF	TGTGCCAGCAGGACACGGGGAACGGTCGAGCAGTACTTC